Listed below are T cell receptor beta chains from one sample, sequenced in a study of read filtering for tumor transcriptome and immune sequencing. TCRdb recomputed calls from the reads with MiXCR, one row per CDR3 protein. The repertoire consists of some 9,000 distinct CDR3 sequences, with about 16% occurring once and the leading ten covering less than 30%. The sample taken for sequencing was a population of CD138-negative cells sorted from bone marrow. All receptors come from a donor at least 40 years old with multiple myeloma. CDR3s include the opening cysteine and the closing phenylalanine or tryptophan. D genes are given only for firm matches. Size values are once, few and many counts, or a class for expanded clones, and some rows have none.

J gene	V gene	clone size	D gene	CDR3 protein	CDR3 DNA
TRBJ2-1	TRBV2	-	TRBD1	CANSAGGTEQFF	TGTGCCAACAGTGCAGGGGGCACTGAGCAGTTCTTC
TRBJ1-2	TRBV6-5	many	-	CASSDSSLANYGYTF	TGTGCCAGCAGTGACAGCTCCCTAGCTAACTATGGCTACACCTTC
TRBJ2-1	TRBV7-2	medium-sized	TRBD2	CASSQQGGAYNEQFF	TGTGCCAGCAGCCAGCAGGGAGGGGCTTACAATGAGCAGTTCTTC
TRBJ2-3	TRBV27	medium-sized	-	CASSFRGDTQYF	TGTGCCAGCAGTTTTAGGGGTGATACGCAGTATTTT
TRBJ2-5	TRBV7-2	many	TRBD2	CASSSGLAGGNGETQYF	TGTGCCAGCAGCTCGGGACTAGCGGGGGGAAATGGTGAGACCCAGTACTTC
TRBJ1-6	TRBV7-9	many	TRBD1	CASSLAGTGNSPLHF	TGTGCCAGCAGCTTAGCCGGGACAGGGAATTCACCCCTCCACTTT
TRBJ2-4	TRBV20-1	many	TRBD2	CSAEGTSGGESGLENIQYF	TGCAGTGCTGAGGGGACTAGCGGGGGGGAGTCAGGGCTAGAAAACATTCAGTACTTC
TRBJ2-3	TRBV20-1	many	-	CSARGGGRSNTQYF	TGCAGTGCTCGAGGGGGGGGCCGGTCGAATACGCAGTATTTT
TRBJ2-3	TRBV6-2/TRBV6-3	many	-	CATSPGPRQYF	TGTGCCACCAGTCCGGGACCCCGGCAGTATTTT
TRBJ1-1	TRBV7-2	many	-	CASSLEGFTEAFF	TGTGCCAGCAGCTTAGAGGGGTTCACTGAAGCTTTCTTT
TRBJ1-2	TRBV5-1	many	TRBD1	CASSLGTGGAGGYTF	TGCGCCAGCAGCTTGGGTACAGGGGGCGCAGGTGGCTACACCTTC
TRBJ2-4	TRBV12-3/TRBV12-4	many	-	CASSSAAWPKNIQYF	TGTGCCAGCAGTTCTGCAGCTTGGCCAAAAAACATTCAGTACTTC
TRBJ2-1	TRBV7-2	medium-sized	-	CASSSGLRNEQFF	TGTGCCAGCAGCTCGGGGTTAAGGAATGAGCAGTTCTTC
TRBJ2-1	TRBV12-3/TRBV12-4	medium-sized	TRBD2	CASSLAGGNLNEQFF	TGTGCCAGCAGTTTGGCGGGGGGGAACCTCAATGAGCAGTTCTTC
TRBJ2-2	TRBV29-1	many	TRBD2	CSVERLAGGRSGELFF	TGCAGCGTTGAAAGGCTAGCGGGGGGGCGTAGCGGGGAGCTGTTTTTT
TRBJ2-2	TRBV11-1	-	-	CASGFISYTGELFF	TGTGCCAGCGGCTTTATCTCTTACACCGGGGAGCTGTTTTTT
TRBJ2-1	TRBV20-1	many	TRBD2	CSARDVGAGGGREQFF	TGCAGTGCTAGAGATGTAGGAGCGGGGGGGGGCAGGGAGCAGTTCTTC
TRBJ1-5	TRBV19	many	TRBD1	CASSWTGSNQPQHF	TGTGCCAGTAGTTGGACAGGAAGCAATCAGCCCCAGCATTTT
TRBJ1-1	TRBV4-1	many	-	CASSQGPGEDTEAFF	TGCGCCAGCAGCCAAGGGCCGGGGGAGGACACTGAAGCTTTCTTT
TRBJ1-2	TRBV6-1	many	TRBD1	CASSDNRGRDGYTF	TGTGCCAGCAGTGACAACAGGGGGCGAGATGGCTACACCTTC
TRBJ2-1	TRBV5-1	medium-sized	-	CASSTDGSSYNEQFF	TGCGCCAGCAGCACGGACGGAAGCTCCTACAATGAGCAGTTCTTC
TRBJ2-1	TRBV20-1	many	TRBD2	CSALSPSGSGNEQFF	TGCAGTGCCCTCAGTCCTAGCGGGAGTGGAAATGAGCAGTTCTTC